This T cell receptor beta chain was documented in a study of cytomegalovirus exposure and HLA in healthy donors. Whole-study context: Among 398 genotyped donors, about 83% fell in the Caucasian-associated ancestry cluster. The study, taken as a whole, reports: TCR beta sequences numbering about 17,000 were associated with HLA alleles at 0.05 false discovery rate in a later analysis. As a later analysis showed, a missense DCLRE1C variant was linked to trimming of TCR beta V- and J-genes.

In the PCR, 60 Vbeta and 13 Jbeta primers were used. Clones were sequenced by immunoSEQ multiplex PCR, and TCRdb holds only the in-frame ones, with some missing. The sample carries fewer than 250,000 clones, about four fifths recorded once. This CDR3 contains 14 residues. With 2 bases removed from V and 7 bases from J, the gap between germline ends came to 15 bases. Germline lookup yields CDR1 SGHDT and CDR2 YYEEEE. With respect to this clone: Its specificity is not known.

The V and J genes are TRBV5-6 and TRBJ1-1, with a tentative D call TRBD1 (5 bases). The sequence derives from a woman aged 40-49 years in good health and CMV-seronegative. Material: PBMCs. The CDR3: CASSFSGHQVEAFF. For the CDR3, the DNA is TGTGCCAGCAGCTTCTCAGGACATCAAGTTGAAGCTTTCTTT.